The source of this T cell receptor (beta chain) is a study of blood T cell repertoires in COVID-19. Study-wide context: Samples taken during acute and convalescent COVID-19 were collected in the United States, Italy and Spain.

This CDR3 has 14 amino acids. V shed 5 bases and J shed 4 bases, with 14 bases lying between them. CDR1 PRHDT and CDR2 FYEKMQ come from the germline V gene (reference sequence). Libraries were prepared by immunoSEQ multiplex PCR; TCRdb keeps only in-frame clonotypes and omits some of them. The table includes 100,000 to 140,000 clones, around 89% detected once. This clone was seen more than once but under ten times. This TCR was sampled from a middle-aged man with active or convalescent COVID-19. Sequencing was done on a sample of peripheral blood. The genes are TRBV13 and TRBJ1-1; possible D gene TRBD1, 6 bases. In DNA, the CDR3 is TGTGCCAGCAGCATTACAGGGAGCGGCACTGAAGCTTTCTTT. It codes for CASSITGSGTEAFF.